This TCR beta chain was identified during a study of blood T cell repertoires in COVID-19. Study-wide context: Sample material is recorded as cDNA or gDNA derived from T cells, B-cell-depleted T cells, or PBMCs.

V shed 4 bases and J shed 6 bases, with 15 bases lying between them. The V gene's germline CDR1 is GTSNPN and CDR2 SVGIG (reference sequence). This CDR3 has 14 amino acids. Grouping used clinical history reported by participants in a survey and questionnaire. Original processing methods: Amplifying reference gene primers gave estimates of nucleated cell counts. Assay used: immunoSEQ multiplex PCR; TCRdb lists only in-frame clones, some missing. V and J calls and clone size are those listed in that table; D and trimming were worked out from the DNA. The sample shows approximately 270,000 clones, just over 85% of them seen only once.

The chain couples TRBV30 to TRBJ1-4, with D maybe TRBD1 (6 bases). Sequenced sample: PBMCs or T cells enriched from blood (not recorded which). The origin of this receptor is a man aged 40-49 years who had recovered from COVID-19. CDR3 sequence (DNA): TGTGCCTGGACCCGGACAGATAATCATGAAAAACTGTTTTTT. Translation: CAWTRTDNHEKLFF.